The following is a T cell receptor (beta chain) sequence with its context. This sample was taken from a study of blood T cell repertoires in COVID-19. Study overall: The origin of the acute and convalescent COVID-19 samples was the United States, Italy and Spain. The analysed material was cDNA or gDNA that came from T cells, B-cell-depleted T cells, or PBMCs.

Trimming stripped 4 bases from V and 5 bases from J, with 15 bases between. The CDR3 length is 15 residues. The germline V gene has CDR1 SGDLS and CDR2 YYNGEE. In the source study's methods: Reference gene primers were amplified, and this amplification served to estimate nucleated cell counts. Measured with immunoSEQ multiplex PCR; TCRdb has only the in-frame clones, and not every one. For V, J and clone size, that table is used; D and trimming come from the DNA. Of about 92,000 clones in the sample, 75% to 90% are singletons; the top ten hold approximately 15%. The sequence came from a woman of 80 years or more with active or convalescent COVID-19. The rearrangement links TRBV9 to TRBJ2-2; possibly TRBD1 for D (5 bases). The specimen was peripheral blood. CDR3 protein: CASSRSRVGTGELFF. Written as DNA, the CDR3 is TGTGCCAGCAGCCGTTCCAGGGTGGGGACCGGGGAGCTGTTTTTT.